This record looks at one TCR beta chain sequence and its context. This clonotype occurred many times. Its specific antigen is unknown. Qualities for individual bases were not recorded, and no much larger clone is one base off. A case-control design nested within a healthcare worker cohort in London, UK, was used, with weekly nasopharyngeal swab PCR tests and blood sampling performed. Healthcare workers were enrolled in the week of the UK lockdown, from 23 to 31 March 2020, and were followed every week for up to roughly 16 weeks. V lost 6 bases and J lost 1 base, and the count of bases not matched to a germline gene is 6. The CDR1 and CDR2 encoded by the germline V gene are MDHEN and SYDVKM. The CDR3 covers 15 residues, taking in both the cysteine and the phenylalanine. Kept here is only the CDR3 DNA, which spans 45 bases and is read in frame from base 1. The library relied on 5' RACE. Sequencing was carried out with a NextSeq 500. To correct for sequencing error and PCR bias, the TCR library protocol tagged individual cDNA molecules with unique molecular identifiers. Both TCR alpha and beta chains were sequenced, and tight co-correlation was observed between alpha and beta sequence abundances in each sample. As for the original processing: Decombinator V4 was used to annotate TCR sequences for V gene, J gene and CDR3. TCRs were defined as expanded if a significant change between any two time points was detected under a Poisson model with p below 0.0001. TCR abundances were normalised to the total number of TCRs sequenced per sample and were expressed as counts per million. TRAV1-2 paired with TRAJ12, TRAJ20 or TRAJ33 defined MAIT TCRs, while TRAV10 paired with TRAJ18 defined iNKT TCRs. VDJdb, accessed 1 November 2021, was searched for CMV, EBV and SARS-CoV-2 annotated TCRs, with TCRs annotated for multiple antigens excluded. The public reads were quality trimmed at Q25 with fastp and then assembled into clones with MiXCR by TCRdb, keeping productive beta chains. Each CDR3 protein appears once, grouped with its most common genes and DNA. The V and J calls follow TCRdb's processing rather than the paper's. In this sample the table shows 40,000 to 60,000 distinct CDR3 sequences, roughly 6.5% of which occur a single time. The ten biggest clones cover approximately 2.6% of the sample.

The data stem from a study of early T cells in non-severe SARS-CoV-2 infection (dated by TCRdb to the early 2020s). About the study as a whole: Bulk RNA from unsorted whole blood was used for TCR sequencing, so alpha and beta chains could not be paired. Points the paper makes about the study in general: VDJdb matching was skewed toward anti-spike CD8 responses and likely underestimated virus-specific expansions, missing private and CD4 specificities.

The specimen was whole blood, collected at baseline. The clonotype comes from an adult who was a healthcare worker with PCR-confirmed SARS-CoV-2 infection or an uninfected control (not recorded which). Recombination connected TRBV28 to TRBJ1-2, with TRBD1 identical over 9 junction bases. The CDR3 reads as follows: CASSPGTGLNYGYTF. The sequenced DNA is TGTGCCAGCAGCCCCGGGACAGGGCTTAACTATGGCTACACCTTC.